Below, 26 T cell receptor beta chains from the same sample are listed, as sequenced in a study of blood T cell repertoires in COVID-19. Here immunoSEQ multiplex PCR was the method, and the copy in TCRdb shows in-frame clones only, minus some. The data show roughly 430,000 clones, with 88% seen just once and around 2.1% held by the top ten. Sequencing was carried out using PBMCs or T cells enriched from blood (not recorded which). Every receptor here comes from a middle-aged woman with acute COVID-19.

This sequence joins TRBV5-1 and TRBJ2-7, with unresolved D. Deletions cut 0 bases from V and 3 bases from J, with 10 bases between. The CDR3 is made up of 14 amino acids. Per germline, CDR1 SGHRS and CDR2 YFSETQ. The CDR3 protein is CASSLVASYYEQYF. The DNA for the CDR3 is TGCGCCAGCAGCTTGGTGGCCAGTTACTACGAGCAGTACTTC.

This clone has just one count. The gene calls are TRBV12-3 or TRBV12-4 and TRBJ1-2, with a possible D match to TRBD1 (5 bases). V lost 7 bases, J lost 8 bases, and 17 bases lay in between. CDR3 size: 13 residues. The CDR3 DNA reads as TGTGCCAGCACCCTGTCGGGGGATGGAGGCTACACCTTC. Encoded protein: CASTLSGDGGYTF.

The V call is TRBV7-9, the J call TRBJ1-2; D uncertain. Germline loops: CDR1 SEHNR, CDR2 FQNEAQ (reference sequence). The CDR3 is 14 amino acids. Trimming pared 2 bases from V and 2 bases from J, leaving 9 bases between. The CDR3 loop reads CASSLSSGNYGYTF. The CDR3 DNA follows: TGTGCCAGCAGCTTAAGCTCGGGGAACTATGGCTACACCTTC.

V and J are TRBV3-1 (or the pseudogene TRBV3-2) and TRBJ2-7; 12 positions agree with TRBD2. V shed 6 bases, J shed 5 bases, and the junction held 11 bases outside the gene matches. This CDR3 has 16 amino acids. Germline V gene lookup returns CDR1 LGHDT and CDR2 YNNKEL (reference sequence). CDR3 bases: TGTGCCAGCAGTTCTAGCGGGGGGGCGATCGCCCACGAGCAGTACTTC. Translation gives CASSSSGGAIAHEQYF.

The chain joins TRBV4-1 to TRBJ1-1, with TRBD1 identical over 7 bases. The CDR3 runs 13 residues. Germline V gene lookup returns CDR1 MGHRA and CDR2 YSYEKL. Losses at the gene ends were 5 bases for V and 4 bases for J; bases not matched to a gene: 4. Here the CDR3 reads CASSDRVGTEAFF. The CDR3 nucleotides read TGCGCCAGCAGCGACAGGGTCGGCACTGAAGCTTTCTTT.

The V gene is TRBV3-1 (or the pseudogene TRBV3-2), the J gene TRBJ1-2; D is unclear. Per germline, CDR1 LGHDT and CDR2 YNNKEL (reference sequence). Trimming pared 1 base from V and 7 bases from J, leaving 10 bases between. The CDR3 has 13 amino acids. CDR3 DNA sequence: TGTGCCAGCAGCCAAGCGAGTCACAGTGGCTACACCTTC. Protein sequence: CASSQASHSGYTF.

This chain connects TRBV19 to TRBJ1-4; D unclear. The germline gives CDR1 LNHDA, CDR2 SQIVND (reference sequence). CDR3 length equals 15 residues. The V end was cut by 5 bases, the J end by 0 bases, with 10 bases between. The CDR3 nucleotides read TGTGCCAGTAGTGAGTCGCCGGCAACTAATGAAAAACTGTTTTTT. It translates to CASSESPATNEKLFF.

V and J are TRBV7-6 and TRBJ1-5; D gene unclear. V was clipped by 2 bases and J by 4 bases, with 6 bases between them. Per germline, CDR1 SGHVS and CDR2 FNYEAQ. The CDR3 totals 13 residues. CDR3 residues: CASSLSLNQPQHF. The CDR3 DNA reads TGTGCCAGCAGCTTATCTCTTAATCAGCCCCAGCATTTT.

The table lists this clone with a few counts. The V gene is TRBV7-8, the J gene TRBJ1-6; 8 bases fit TRBD1. Germline V gene lookup returns CDR1 SGHVS and CDR2 FQNEAQ. V lost 3 bases, J lost 9 bases, and 13 bases stayed unmatched. The CDR3 has 17 residues. CDR3 sequence (DNA): TGTGCCAGCAGCTTTCGTCCGGGACAGGATCCGGCTTCACCCCTCCACTTT. This gives the protein CASSFRPGQDPASPLHF.

This clone was seen a handful of times. V and J are TRBV9 and TRBJ1-6; 12 bases map to TRBD1. Germline CDR1 SGDLS, CDR2 YYNGEE. V dropped 4 bases and J dropped 5; count of bases not matched to a gene: 16. The CDR3 sequence is 20 residues long. In nucleotides, the CDR3 is TGTGCCAGCAGCATTACTCCGGGACAGGGGGCCTTAGGTGATAATTCACCCCTCCACTTT. This encodes CASSITPGQGALGDNSPLHF.

The chain joins TRBV11-2 to TRBJ1-1, with D possibly TRBD1 on 6 matching bases. Germline V gives CDR1 SGHAT, CDR2 FQNNGV. The V and J ends lost 1 base and 9 bases respectively, with 9 bases between them. CDR3 size: 12 residues. The CDR3: CASSLAWGQAFF. CDR3 in DNA: TGTGCCAGCAGCTTAGCTTGGGGGCAAGCTTTCTTT.

The chain combines TRBV24-1 with TRBJ2-2, with TRBD1 as a possible D gene (6 bases). Germline V lookup: CDR1 KGHDR, CDR2 SFDVKD. V lost 6 bases and J lost 6, with 13 bases in between. CDR3 size: 14 residues. As DNA, the CDR3 is TGTGCCACCAGTACTTCGACAGGATCCGGGGAGCTGTTTTTT. Its translation: CATSTSTGSGELFF.

This clone was seen more than once but under ten times. J is TRBJ1-2 and V is TRBV12-3 or TRBV12-4, with D tentatively TRBD1 (5 bases). The CDR3 consists of 12 residues. Trimming left V 5 bases short and J 8 bases short, with 12 bases between. Here the CDR3 DNA reads TGTGCCAGCAGTACAGGCTTGGGGGGCTACACCTTC. This codes for CASSTGLGGYTF.

This chain joins TRBV2 and TRBJ2-7; tentative D call: TRBD2 (6 bases). Deletions cut 2 bases from V and 5 bases from J, with 16 bases between. Germline-derived CDR1 and CDR2 are SNHLY and FYNNEI. This CDR3 is 15 amino acids long. CDR3: CASSESSFGGNEQYF. The CDR3 DNA reads as TGTGCCAGCAGTGAATCTTCCTTTGGGGGGAACGAGCAGTACTTC.

V gene TRBV12-3 or TRBV12-4 combines with J gene TRBJ2-5, with 7 bases that match TRBD1. V was clipped by 6 bases and J by 5 bases; unmatched bases: 6. CDR3 size: 13 residues. CDR3 sequence: CASSQDRDETQYF. CDR3 DNA: TGTGCCAGCAGCCAAGACAGGGACGAGACCCAGTACTTC.

CDR3 protein: CASSATGAKNTEAFF. DNA of the CDR3: TGTGCCAGCAGTGCTACAGGGGCAAAGAACACTGAAGCTTTCTTT. J is TRBJ1-1 and V is TRBV2; 7 nucleotides match TRBD1. The V gene end was trimmed by 4 bases and the J gene end by 1 base; junction bases not matched to a gene: 6. The CDR3 spans 15 residues. Germline CDR1 SNHLY, CDR2 FYNNEI.

The chain employs TRBV29-1 and TRBJ2-7; weak D call: TRBD2 (6 bases). This CDR3 is built from 14 residues. Germline CDR1 is SQVTM and CDR2 is ANQGSEA. With 0 bases removed from V and 5 bases from J, the gap between germline ends came to 14 bases. For the CDR3, the DNA is TGCAGCGTTGAAGACCCGGGGAAGCGGGACGAGCAGTACTTC. It encodes CSVEDPGKRDEQYF.

CDR3 protein: CASSPDRGGYGYTF. The CDR3 bases are TGTGCCAGCAGCCCCGACAGGGGAGGGTATGGCTACACCTTC. The chain uses TRBV11-2 and TRBJ1-2; 8 positions agree with TRBD1. The V gene end was trimmed by 5 bases and the J gene end by 5 bases; junction bases not matched to a gene: 7. Germline V gives CDR1 SGHAT, CDR2 FQNNGV. This CDR3 has 14 amino acids.

The chain combines TRBV5-1 with TRBJ1-3; 7 bases align to TRBD1. Germline V gene lookup returns CDR1 SGHRS and CDR2 YFSETQ. The CDR3 contains 16 residues. Unmatched junction bases numbered 7, after V lost 0 bases and J lost 4 bases. The CDR3 region is CASSLANRGTGNTIYF. Written as DNA, the CDR3 is TGCGCCAGCAGCTTGGCAAACAGGGGTACAGGAAACACCATATATTTT.

The chain recombines TRBV2 with TRBJ2-3, with TRBD1 identical over 9 bases. There are 12 residues in the CDR3. In germline, CDR1 is SNHLY, CDR2 FYNNEI. With V trimmed by 11 bases and J by 6 bases, 6 bases remained unmatched. In nucleotides, the CDR3 is TGTGCCGGAAACAGGGGGCTGGATACGCAGTATTTT. Translating it yields CAGNRGLDTQYF. The full variable domain, completed using reference TRBV2 and TRBJ2-3, is EPEVTQTPSHQVTQMGQEVILRCVPISNHLYFYWYRQILGQKVEFLVSFYNNEISEKSEIFDDQFSVERPDGSNFTLKIRSTKLEDSAMYFCAGNRGLDTQYFGPGTRLTVL.

The table lists this clone with a count of one. The rearrangement joins TRBV19 to TRBJ2-7; possible D gene TRBD1, 5 bases. The V gene lost 5 bases and the J gene lost 0 bases, with 11 bases spanning the gap. CDR3 length: 14 amino acids. Germline CDR1 is LNHDA and CDR2 is SQIVND (reference sequence). CDR3 bases: TGTGCCAGTAGTGTACAGGCAGACTCCTACGAGCAGTACTTC. This translates into CASSVQADSYEQYF.

V usage is TRBV5-4 and J usage is TRBJ2-7, with TRBD2 matching 8 bases. J was trimmed by 0 bases and V by 0 bases; bases with no gene match: 2. In germline, CDR1 is SGHNT, CDR2 YYREEE (reference sequence). The CDR3 extends over 15 amino acids. The CDR3 region is CASSLAGGASYEQYF. CDR3 nucleotide sequence: TGTGCCAGCAGCTTGGCCGGGGGGGCCTCCTACGAGCAGTACTTC.

The chain links TRBV5-1 to TRBJ2-1, with TRBD2 matching over 11 bases. Germline loops: CDR1 SGHRS, CDR2 YFSETQ. Trimming took 0 bases from V and 1 from J; bases not matched to a gene: 6. The CDR3 has 18 amino acids. CDR3 sequence (DNA): TGCGCCAGCAGCTTGGCCGCTAGCGGGGGGCCGTCCTACAATGAGCAGTTCTTC. This codes for CASSLAASGGPSYNEQFF. Full variable domain (rest looked up from reference TRBV5-1 and TRBJ2-1): KAGVTQTPRYLIKTRGQQVTLSCSPISGHRSVSWYQQTPGQGLQFLFEYFSETQRNKGNFPGRFSGRQFSNSRSEMNVSTLELGDSALYLCASSLAASGGPSYNEQFFGPGTRLTVL.

CDR3 protein: CASRSTSGGHNEQFF. The DNA for the CDR3 is TGTGCCAGCAGATCCACTAGCGGGGGGCACAATGAGCAGTTCTTC. The rearrangement joins TRBV7-9 to TRBJ2-1; 12 bases are shared with TRBD2. The CDR3 is 15 residues long. Per the germline V gene, CDR1 is SEHNR and CDR2 is FQNEAQ (reference sequence). The ends lost 6 bases at V and 5 bases at J; junction bases unmatched: 5.

V and J are TRBV13 and TRBJ2-3, with D perhaps TRBD2 (6 bases). V dropped 0 bases and J dropped 0 bases, with 10 bases sitting between them. Germline V lookup: CDR1 PRHDT, CDR2 FYEKMQ (reference sequence). CDR3 size: 16 residues. Written as DNA, the CDR3 is TGTGCCAGCAGCTTAGGCCGGGAGCTTAGCACAGATACGCAGTATTTT. This sequence encodes CASSLGRELSTDTQYF.

This clone is a singleton in its sample. The rearrangement links TRBV5-1 to TRBJ1-1; 8 positions agree with TRBD1. The CDR3 is 14 amino acids. Germline V lookup: CDR1 SGHRS, CDR2 YFSETQ. After removal of 4 bases from V and 7 bases from J, the junction contained 9 bases not matched to a gene. The CDR3 bases are TGCGCCAGCAGCCTGTCCGGGACAGGTTTTGAAGCTTTCTTT. Protein sequence: CASSLSGTGFEAFF.